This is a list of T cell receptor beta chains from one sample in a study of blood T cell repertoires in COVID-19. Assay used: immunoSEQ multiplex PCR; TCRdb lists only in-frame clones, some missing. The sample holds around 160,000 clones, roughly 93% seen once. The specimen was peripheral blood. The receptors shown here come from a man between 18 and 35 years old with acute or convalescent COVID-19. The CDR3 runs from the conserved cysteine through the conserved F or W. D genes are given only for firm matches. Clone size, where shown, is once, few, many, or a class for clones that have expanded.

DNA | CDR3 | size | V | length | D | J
TGTGCCAGCAGCGGCGGACAGGGGGCAATGCGGGCAGATACGCAGTATTTT | CASSGGQGAMRADTQYF | NA | TRBV7-8 | 17 | TRBD1 | TRBJ2-3
TGTGCCAGTAGTATGCCGGGGATCCCTAATGAAAAACTGTTTTTT | CASSMPGIPNEKLFF | NA | TRBV19 | 15 | NA | TRBJ1-4
TGTGCCAGCAGTCCGACCCCGACAGGGGGCGCCGCATCGGGCTACACCTTC | CASSPTPTGGAASGYTF | NA | TRBV27 | 17 | TRBD1 | TRBJ1-2
TGTGCCAGCAGCCTTCGGGGGGAAGAGACCCAGTACTTC | CASSLRGEETQYF | NA | TRBV11-3 | 13 | TRBD2 | TRBJ2-5
TGTGCCTGGAGTGGTCGGGGAAACACCATATATTTT | CAWSGRGNTIYF | NA | TRBV30 | 12 | NA | TRBJ1-3
TGTGCCAGTAGCATTACGGGGACAGGGGATCAGCCCCAGCATTTT | CASSITGTGDQPQHF | NA | TRBV19 | 15 | TRBD1 | TRBJ1-5
TGTGCCAGCAGCCAGTGGCAGGAGGATCAGCCCCAGCATTTT | CASSQWQEDQPQHF | once | TRBV7-9 | 14 | NA | TRBJ1-5
TGTGCCAGCAGCAAAGCGCGACAGGATGGCTACACCTTC | CASSKARQDGYTF | NA | TRBV21-1 | 13 | NA | TRBJ1-2
TGTGCCAGAAGTTGGGCAGGACAAAGGGCGGCTTTGGGCGAGGAGCAGTTCTTC | CARSWAGQRAALGEEQFF | once | TRBV5-3 | 18 | NA | TRBJ2-1
TGTGCCAGCTCACGGGGGCCGCTAGATACGCAGTATTTT | CASSRGPLDTQYF | NA | TRBV18 | 13 | NA | TRBJ2-3
TGTGCCAGCTTGGGACAGGGCTCCTACGAGCAGTACTTC | CASLGQGSYEQYF | NA | TRBV2 | 13 | TRBD1 | TRBJ2-7
TGTGCCAGCAGACTAGCGGGAAGCACAGATACGCAGTATTTT | CASRLAGSTDTQYF | NA | TRBV2 | 14 | TRBD2 | TRBJ2-3
TGTGCCAGCAGCCTAAGACAGGGACCATATGGCTACACCTTC | CASSLRQGPYGYTF | NA | TRBV5-6 | 14 | TRBD1 | TRBJ1-2
TGTGCCAGTAGTATAGGTACAGGTCGGACTAGCAATCAGCCCCAGCATTTT | CASSIGTGRTSNQPQHF | NA | TRBV19 | 17 | NA | TRBJ1-5
TGCGCCAGCAGCTTCTCGACAGCTGGGGCCAACGTCCTGACTTTC | CASSFSTAGANVLTF | NA | TRBV5-1 | 15 | NA | TRBJ2-6
TGTGCCAGCAGACCCACAGGTTTGGGCAATCAGCCCCAGCATTTT | CASRPTGLGNQPQHF | NA | TRBV6-5 | 15 | NA | TRBJ1-5
TGTGCCAGCAGCTTGTGGGTTACAGGGGGCGCGGGATATGGCTACACCTTC | CASSLWVTGGAGYGYTF | NA | TRBV5-4 | 17 | TRBD1 | TRBJ1-2
TGTGCCAGCAGCTGGGGCGGCAACACTGAAGCTTTCTTT | CASSWGGNTEAFF | NA | TRBV11-2 | 13 | NA | TRBJ1-1
TGTGCCAGCAGCGCCGGACAGGGAAAAGCTTTCTTT | CASSAGQGKAFF | once | TRBV9 | 12 | TRBD1 | TRBJ1-1
TGCGCCAGCAGCGTTTGGAGAACCGGGGAGCTGTTTTTT | CASSVWRTGELFF | NA | TRBV5-1 | 13 | NA | TRBJ2-2
TGCGCCAGCAGCCAAAAGTCCCTACAGGGGGCGGGGTCCTACAATGAGCAGTTCTTC | CASSQKSLQGAGSYNEQFF | NA | TRBV4-1 | 19 | TRBD1 | TRBJ2-1
TGCGCCAGCAGCTTGGCGGGTAGCGGGGGCCTTTCCTACGAGCAGTACTTC | CASSLAGSGGLSYEQYF | NA | TRBV5-1 | 17 | TRBD2 | TRBJ2-7
TGCGCCAGCAGCCTTGTTAGGGCAGGGGTGTTCGACACTGAAGCTTTCTTT | CASSLVRAGVFDTEAFF | NA | TRBV5-1 | 17 | NA | TRBJ1-1
TGTGCCAGCAGCCAAGGAGCGGACCAAATAACAGATACGCAGTATTTT | CASSQGADQITDTQYF | NA | TRBV14 | 16 | NA | TRBJ2-3
TGTGCCAGCCAATCCCGAGCCTCTTACAATGAGCAGTTCTTC | CASQSRASYNEQFF | NA | TRBV6-5 | 14 | NA | TRBJ2-1
TGTGCCGGACAGGGGGCGGGCACTGAAGCTTTCTTT | CAGQGAGTEAFF | NA | TRBV6-6 | 12 | TRBD1 | TRBJ1-1
TGTGCCAGCTCGGAACAGGGAATCCAGCCCCAGCATTTT | CASSEQGIQPQHF | NA | TRBV18 | 13 | NA | TRBJ1-5
TGTGCCAGCAGCTCCTCCGGGACAGGGGGCAATCAGCCCCAGCATTTT | CASSSSGTGGNQPQHF | NA | TRBV7-9 | 16 | TRBD1 | TRBJ1-5
TGTGCCAGCAGTGATAAGGGGGCTCGGCTCTCCTACGAGCAGTACTTC | CASSDKGARLSYEQYF | NA | TRBV6-1 | 16 | TRBD1 | TRBJ2-7
TGTGCCAGTAGTGTCCGACTAGCGATTGGCTCTGGGGCCAACGTCCTGACTTTC | CASSVRLAIGSGANVLTF | NA | TRBV19 | 18 | TRBD2 | TRBJ2-6
TGCGCCAGCAGCTTAACGGGAGGGGTCTACAATGAGCAGTTCTTC | CASSLTGGVYNEQFF | NA | TRBV5-1 | 15 | TRBD2 | TRBJ2-1
TGTGCCACCAGCAGAGGATCAGGGTCCACCAAAAACATTCAGTACTTC | CATSRGSGSTKNIQYF | NA | TRBV15 | 16 | NA | TRBJ2-4
TGTGCCAGCAGTTATGGGAGAACCTCGATGTACACTGAAGCTTTCTTT | CASSYGRTSMYTEAFF | NA | TRBV6-5 | 16 | NA | TRBJ1-1
TGTGCCAGCAGTGATTCGCGGGGTCCTGATGGCTACACCTTC | CASSDSRGPDGYTF | NA | TRBV25-1 | 14 | NA | TRBJ1-2
TGCAGTGCTAGTTTGTCGGGCCAAGAGACCCAGTACTTC | CSASLSGQETQYF | once | TRBV20-1 | 13 | NA | TRBJ2-5
TGTGCCAGCAGCGTGGGACAGGGGCACTACGAGCAGTACTTC | CASSVGQGHYEQYF | NA | TRBV9 | 14 | TRBD1 | TRBJ2-7
TGTGCCAGCAGTGGCTGGACAGAGCTCTCTGGAAACACCATATATTTT | CASSGWTELSGNTIYF | NA | TRBV28 | 16 | NA | TRBJ1-3
TGTGCCAGCAGCCTAGGAGTTAGCAATCAGCCCCAGCATTTT | CASSLGVSNQPQHF | NA | TRBV5-5 | 14 | NA | TRBJ1-5
TGTGCCACCAGTGATCGCCTAGCGGGAGCGGCCCCTCTAGAGCAGTTCTTC | CATSDRLAGAAPLEQFF | NA | TRBV24-1 | 17 | TRBD2 | TRBJ2-1
TGTGCCACCAGTAGAGGCCTGGCTGGCAATCAGCCCCAGCATTTT | CATSRGLAGNQPQHF | NA | TRBV24-1 | 15 | NA | TRBJ1-5
TGTGCCATACACACAGTAAACTCCTACGAGCAGTACTTC | CAIHTVNSYEQYF | once | TRBV6-5 | 13 | NA | TRBJ2-7
TGTGCCAGATCCTTAGTTAGCCCCGGGCGGGGCAATGAGCAGTTCTTC | CARSLVSPGRGNEQFF | NA | TRBV2 | 16 | NA | TRBJ2-1
TGTGCCAGCAGCTTAAGCCGCTCCTACAATGAGCAGTTCTTC | CASSLSRSYNEQFF | NA | TRBV7-2 | 14 | NA | TRBJ2-1
TGTGCCAGCAGCCCGCCGGGACAGGTCTATGGTTACACCTTC | CASSPPGQVYGYTF | NA | TRBV9 | 14 | TRBD1 | TRBJ1-2
TGTGCCAGCTCACCACCGATCAGGAACACTGAAGCTTTCTTT | CASSPPIRNTEAFF | NA | TRBV18 | 14 | NA | TRBJ1-1
TGTGCCAGCAGCCCGCCGGGACAGTCAAACACCATATATTTT | CASSPPGQSNTIYF | NA | TRBV13 | 14 | TRBD1 | TRBJ1-3
TGTGCCAGCAAAGGGGGCGGAACCTACAATGAGCAGTTCTTC | CASKGGGTYNEQFF | NA | TRBV25-1 | 14 | TRBD1 | TRBJ2-1
TGTGCCAGCAGGGAGCAAAGGGGCCCCTCTGGTGAAAAACTGTTTTTT | CASREQRGPSGEKLFF | NA | TRBV2 | 16 | NA | TRBJ1-4
TGTGCCAGCAAGCAGGTTGGGAGGGCCTACGAGCAGTACTTC | CASKQVGRAYEQYF | NA | TRBV6-5 | 14 | TRBD2 | TRBJ2-7
TGTGCCAGCGGCCCACGGGACAGGGGCGGCTACACCTTC | CASGPRDRGGYTF | NA | TRBV9 | 13 | TRBD1 | TRBJ1-2
TGTGCCAGCTCACTGTTCGGACAGGGAGGATCTAATGAAAAACTGTTTTTT | CASSLFGQGGSNEKLFF | NA | TRBV18 | 17 | TRBD1 | TRBJ1-4